The rows below give T cell receptor beta chains drawn from one sample of a study of T cell responses to AZD1222 COVID-19 vaccine. Sequencing used immunoSEQ multiplex PCR; TCRdb keeps in-frame clones, though not all of them. Altogether some 170,000 clones are present, around nine tenths being singletons, with the ten largest covering 1.6%. Sequenced here: peripheral blood, sampled on day 0 of AZD1222 vaccination. All receptors come from an adult in good health. The CDR3 runs from the conserved cysteine through the conserved F or W. D genes are given only for firm matches.

-,TRBV19,CASSMGGGPGELFF
-,TRBV19,CATSLGSGNTIYF
TRBD1,TRBV6-6,CASMGQGSDTQYF
-,TRBV7-3,CASSLNNPLTDTQYF
TRBD1,TRBV19,CASGVQGANSPLHF
-,TRBV2,CASSSIVLPNAEAFF
-,TRBV11-3,CASSSVTATGELFF
TRBD2,TRBV18,CASSPFSGGIREQFF
TRBD1,TRBV2,CASMTGTLSNQPQHF
-,TRBV25-1,CASSSSRSGEQFF
TRBD1,TRBV6-5,CASSYSTGQGQETQYF
-,TRBV30,CAWSVGYNSPLHF
-,TRBV28,CASRIGGGNTEAFF
-,TRBV3-1/TRBV3-2,CASSPEGPYGYTF
-,TRBV19,CASSMSRRDNQPQHF
TRBD2,TRBV11-2,CASSSAFSGSSYNEQFF
-,TRBV2,CASSGTGLGVDEQFF
-,TRBV24-1,CATAQQGGQPQHF
-,TRBV27,CASSLHGIGNTEAFF
TRBD2,TRBV7-3,CASSLLAGVDTGELFF
-,TRBV2,CASSGWRGETQYF
-,TRBV4-2,CASSQDTGGYTF
-,TRBV18,CASSPTTQQNTEAFF
TRBD2,TRBV19,CASSARVAGKETQYF
TRBD1,TRBV27,CASSLGRDRVNSPLHF
-,TRBV12-5,CASALWRNEQFF
TRBD2,TRBV5-1,CASSLGGRADTQYF
-,TRBV10-2,CASSVQRREKLFF
-,TRBV5-1,CASSLTSSPTDTQYF
-,TRBV29-1,CSVDSVAEAFF
-,TRBV11-2,CASSSLRRGDYGYTF
TRBD2,TRBV19,CASSLSTSGSGTQYF
-,TRBV7-2,CASSLARSGNTIYF
-,TRBV14,CASSQQGITLHF
TRBD1,TRBV6-4,CASRVTGGANTEAFF
-,TRBV12-3/TRBV12-4,CASTLNNQPQHF
-,TRBV28,CASSSGNQPQHF
TRBD1,TRBV28,CASSWTGGSFF
-,TRBV5-1,CASSPTMGPPAEQYF
-,TRBV30,CAWNDNENTGELFF
TRBD1,TRBV5-1,CASSPQTGGKEAFF
-,TRBV19,CASSIGRENSPLHF
-,TRBV6-5,CASSIRGSAYEQYF